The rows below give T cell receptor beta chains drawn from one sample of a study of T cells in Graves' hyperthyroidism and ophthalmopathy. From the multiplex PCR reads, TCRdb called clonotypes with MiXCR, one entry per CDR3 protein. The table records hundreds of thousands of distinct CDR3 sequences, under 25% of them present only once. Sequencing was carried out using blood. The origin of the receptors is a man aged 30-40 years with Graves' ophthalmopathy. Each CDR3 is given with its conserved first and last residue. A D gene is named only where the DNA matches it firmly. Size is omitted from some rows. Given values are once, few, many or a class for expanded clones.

CDR3 protein: CASSRRGGIGQPQHF
CDR3 DNA: TGTGCCAGCAGCAGAAGAGGGGGCATCGGTCAGCCCCAGCATTTT
J gene: TRBJ1-5
clone size: few
D gene: TRBD1
V gene: TRBV28

CDR3 protein: CASSPSEPTGELFF
CDR3 DNA: TGTGCCAGCAGCCCGAGTGAACCCACCGGGGAGCTGTTTTTT
J gene: TRBJ2-2
clone size: many
D gene: -
V gene: TRBV7-3

CDR3 protein: CSVEEADTQYF
CDR3 DNA: TGCAGCGTTGAAGAAGCAGATACGCAGTATTTT
J gene: TRBJ2-3
clone size: -
D gene: -
V gene: TRBV29-1

CDR3 protein: CASSQSTGTDNTGELFF
CDR3 DNA: TGTGCCAGCAGCCAGTCAACCGGGACAGATAACACCGGGGAGCTGTTTTTT
J gene: TRBJ2-2
clone size: -
D gene: TRBD1
V gene: TRBV14

CDR3 protein: CASSTSGDTQYF
CDR3 DNA: TGTGCCAGCAGTACTAGCGGAGATACGCAGTATTTT
J gene: TRBJ2-3
clone size: -
D gene: TRBD2
V gene: TRBV27

CDR3 protein: CASSLVVGKGHNEQFF
CDR3 DNA: TGCGCCAGCAGCTTGGTAGTAGGAAAAGGACACAATGAGCAGTTCTTC
J gene: TRBJ2-1
clone size: many
D gene: -
V gene: TRBV5-1

CDR3 protein: CASSQARGSRGNQPQHF
CDR3 DNA: TGCGCCAGCAGCCAAGCTCGGGGCTCCCGGGGCAATCAGCCCCAGCATTTT
J gene: TRBJ1-5
clone size: few
D gene: -
V gene: TRBV4-1

CDR3 protein: CASSITGVGDQPQHF
CDR3 DNA: TGTGCCAGTAGTATTACAGGGGTGGGTGATCAGCCCCAGCATTTT
J gene: TRBJ1-5
clone size: -
D gene: TRBD1
V gene: TRBV19

CDR3 protein: CAISESTGGGQPQHF
CDR3 DNA: TGTGCCATCAGTGAGTCAACAGGGGGAGGACAGCCCCAGCATTTT
J gene: TRBJ1-5
clone size: -
D gene: TRBD1
V gene: TRBV10-3

CDR3 protein: CASSQGQGRREQYF
CDR3 DNA: TGTGCCAGCAGTCAAGGACAGGGGAGGCGGGAGCAGTACTTC
J gene: TRBJ2-7
clone size: -
D gene: TRBD1
V gene: TRBV6-1

CDR3 protein: CASSTGGHTYNEQFF
CDR3 DNA: TGTGCCAGCAGTACCGGGGGACACACCTACAATGAGCAGTTCTTC
J gene: TRBJ2-1
clone size: -
D gene: -
V gene: TRBV6-1

CDR3 protein: CASGLAGADTQHF
CDR3 DNA: TGTGCTAGTGGTTTGGCCGGTGCAGATACGCAGCATTTT
J gene: TRBJ1-5
clone size: -
D gene: -
V gene: TRBV12-5

CDR3 protein: CAWRGRGYEQYF
CDR3 DNA: TGTGCCTGGAGGGGCAGGGGCTACGAGCAGTACTTC
J gene: TRBJ2-7
clone size: -
D gene: -
V gene: TRBV30

CDR3 protein: CSATSGRVTDTQYF
CDR3 DNA: TGCAGTGCCACGAGCGGGAGGGTAACAGATACGCAGTATTTT
J gene: TRBJ2-3
clone size: -
D gene: TRBD2
V gene: TRBV20-1

CDR3 protein: CASSEQGAESEAFF
CDR3 DNA: TGTGCCAGCAGCGAACAGGGGGCAGAATCTGAAGCTTTCTTT
J gene: TRBJ1-1
clone size: few
D gene: TRBD1
V gene: TRBV3-1

CDR3 protein: CASSLSTTSTNEKLFF
CDR3 DNA: TGCGCCAGCAGCTTGTCGACCACTTCAACTAATGAAAAACTGTTTTTT
J gene: TRBJ1-4
clone size: few
D gene: -
V gene: TRBV5-1

CDR3 protein: CASSYSGTSDQPQHF
CDR3 DNA: TGTGCCAGCAGTTACTCGGGCACTAGCGATCAGCCCCAGCATTTT
J gene: TRBJ1-5
clone size: -
D gene: -
V gene: TRBV6-2/TRBV6-3

CDR3 protein: CASSLLGEGGTDTQYF
CDR3 DNA: TGTGCCAGCAGTTTATTGGGTGAAGGGGGCACAGATACGCAGTATTTT
J gene: TRBJ2-3
clone size: few
D gene: -
V gene: TRBV28

CDR3 protein: CASSLGEGVRAFF
CDR3 DNA: TGTGCCAGCAGCTTAGGGGAAGGGGTTCGGGCTTTCTTT
J gene: TRBJ1-1
clone size: many
D gene: -
V gene: TRBV11-2

CDR3 protein: CASSLDRDTYKNIQYF
CDR3 DNA: TGTGCCAGCAGTTTAGACCGGGACACCTACAAAAACATTCAGTACTTC
J gene: TRBJ2-4
clone size: few
D gene: -
V gene: TRBV12-3/TRBV12-4

CDR3 protein: CASSIGSVETQYF
CDR3 DNA: TGTGCCAGTAGTATAGGGTCGGTAGAGACCCAGTACTTC
J gene: TRBJ2-5
clone size: -
D gene: -
V gene: TRBV19

CDR3 protein: CASSPAGTGNTGELFF
CDR3 DNA: TGTGCCAGCAGCCCGGCCGGGACAGGGAACACCGGGGAGCTGTTTTTT
J gene: TRBJ2-2
clone size: -
D gene: TRBD1
V gene: TRBV7-3

CDR3 protein: CASSLDRWNTEAFF
CDR3 DNA: TGTGCCAGCAGCTTAGATCGGTGGAACACTGAAGCTTTCTTT
J gene: TRBJ1-1
clone size: many
D gene: -
V gene: TRBV7-2

CDR3 protein: CASSRVGSSNYGYTF
CDR3 DNA: TGTGCCAGCAGCCGAGTTGGCAGTTCTAACTATGGCTACACCTTC
J gene: TRBJ1-2
clone size: many
D gene: -
V gene: TRBV11-2

CDR3 protein: CASSKSVGAGSYNEQFF
CDR3 DNA: TGTGCCAGCAGCAAGTCGGTGGGGGCGGGGTCCTACAATGAGCAGTTCTTC
J gene: TRBJ2-1
clone size: few
D gene: -
V gene: TRBV14

CDR3 protein: CASSQAVAGVNKLSTDTQYF
CDR3 DNA: TGTGCCAGCAGCCAAGCGGTAGCGGGAGTTAATAAGCTGAGCACAGATACGCAGTATTTT
J gene: TRBJ2-3
clone size: -
D gene: TRBD2
V gene: TRBV3-1

CDR3 protein: CSARDPTASSTDTQYF
CDR3 DNA: TGCAGTGCTAGAGACCCGACAGCCTCTAGCACAGATACGCAGTATTTT
J gene: TRBJ2-3
clone size: -
D gene: -
V gene: TRBV20-1

CDR3 protein: CASSPPGLAHADTQYF
CDR3 DNA: TGCGCCAGCAGCCCCCCGGGCCTTGCGCATGCAGATACGCAGTATTTT
J gene: TRBJ2-3
clone size: -
D gene: -
V gene: TRBV5-1

CDR3 protein: CASSLSDTAYEQYF
CDR3 DNA: TGTGCCAGCAGTTTATCGGACACCGCCTACGAGCAGTACTTC
J gene: TRBJ2-7
clone size: few
D gene: -
V gene: TRBV27

CDR3 protein: CASSQNPSSGREVRTDTQYF
CDR3 DNA: TGTGCCAGCAGCCAAAACCCGTCTAGCGGGAGGGAGGTTAGGACAGATACGCAGTATTTT
J gene: TRBJ2-3
clone size: -
D gene: TRBD2
V gene: TRBV4-2

CDR3 protein: CASRGNYLQGNGANVLTF
CDR3 DNA: TGTGCCAGCAGGGGGAACTACCTACAGGGGAACGGGGCCAACGTCCTGACTTTC
J gene: TRBJ2-6
clone size: few
D gene: TRBD1
V gene: TRBV6-1

CDR3 protein: CASSEGTTGLSPEQYF
CDR3 DNA: TGTGCCAGCAGTGAAGGGACGACAGGGTTGTCCCCCGAGCAGTACTTC
J gene: TRBJ2-7
clone size: -
D gene: TRBD1
V gene: TRBV6-1

CDR3 protein: CASSLTGAINYGYTF
CDR3 DNA: TGTGCCAGCAGTCTCACAGGGGCCATTAACTATGGCTACACCTTC
J gene: TRBJ1-2
clone size: many
D gene: TRBD1
V gene: TRBV28

CDR3 protein: CAWKVAEPYEQYF
CDR3 DNA: TGTGCCTGGAAGGTAGCGGAGCCCTACGAGCAGTACTTC
J gene: TRBJ2-7
clone size: -
D gene: -
V gene: TRBV30

CDR3 protein: CAWDRETQYF
CDR3 DNA: TGTGCCTGGGACAGAGAGACCCAGTACTTC
J gene: TRBJ2-5
clone size: few
D gene: -
V gene: TRBV30

CDR3 protein: CASRATINEKLFF
CDR3 DNA: TGCGCCAGCAGGGCGACTATTAATGAAAAACTGTTTTTT
J gene: TRBJ1-4
clone size: many
D gene: -
V gene: TRBV5-1

CDR3 protein: CASSPPHGYEQYF
CDR3 DNA: TGTGCCAGCTCACCACCTCACGGCTACGAGCAGTACTTC
J gene: TRBJ2-7
clone size: many
D gene: -
V gene: TRBV18

CDR3 protein: CSAKSGRDDEQFF
CDR3 DNA: TGCAGTGCTAAGAGCGGGAGGGACGATGAGCAGTTCTTC
J gene: TRBJ2-1
clone size: few
D gene: TRBD2
V gene: TRBV20-1

CDR3 protein: CASSLGAIEGTQYF
CDR3 DNA: TGTGCCAGCAGCTTAGGGGCAATAGAGGGGACCCAGTACTTC
J gene: TRBJ2-5
clone size: few
D gene: -
V gene: TRBV11-2

CDR3 protein: CASSQQGPRSYNEQFF
CDR3 DNA: TGTGCCAGCAGCCAACAGGGACCCCGCTCCTACAATGAGCAGTTCTTC
J gene: TRBJ2-1
clone size: few
D gene: -
V gene: TRBV7-9